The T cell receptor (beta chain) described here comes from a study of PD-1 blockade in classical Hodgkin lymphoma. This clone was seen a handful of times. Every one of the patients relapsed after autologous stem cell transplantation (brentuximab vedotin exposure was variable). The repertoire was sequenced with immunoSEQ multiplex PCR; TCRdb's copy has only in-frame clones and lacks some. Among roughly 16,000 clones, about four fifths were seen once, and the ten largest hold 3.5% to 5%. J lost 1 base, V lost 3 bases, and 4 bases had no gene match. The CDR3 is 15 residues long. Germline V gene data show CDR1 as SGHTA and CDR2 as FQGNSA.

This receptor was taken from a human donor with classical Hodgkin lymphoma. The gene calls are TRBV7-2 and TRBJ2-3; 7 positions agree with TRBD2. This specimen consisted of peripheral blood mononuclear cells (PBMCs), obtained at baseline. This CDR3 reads CASSFAGARTDTQYF. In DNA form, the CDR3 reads TGTGCCAGCAGCTTCGCGGGAGCACGCACAGATACGCAGTATTTT.